The rows below give T cell receptor beta chains drawn from one sample of a study of spatial heterogeneity in lung cancer. TCRdb ran MiXCR on the 5' RACE reads and lists one entry per CDR3 protein. Of approximately 50,000 distinct CDR3 sequences in the sample, around 6.7% were seen once. This sample comprised PBMCs, obtained at follow-up. The receptors stem from a female donor with early-stage non-small cell lung cancer. Both conserved end residues are trimmed from each CDR3. Each record gives: CDR3 protein, clone size, V gene, J gene. Size tells how often a clone was seen (once, few, many) or the class of an expanded clone, and some rows leave it out.

cdr3_aa: ASGYRGRAF
clone_size: few
v_call: TRBV12-3/TRBV12-4
j_call: TRBJ1-1

cdr3_aa: ASSSQGPGRANVLT
clone_size: few
v_call: TRBV6-5
j_call: TRBJ2-6

cdr3_aa: ASSLVLAGDTDTQY
clone_size: .
v_call: TRBV5-1
j_call: TRBJ2-3

cdr3_aa: ASGLAVSGDTDTQY
clone_size: .
v_call: TRBV12-5
j_call: TRBJ2-3

cdr3_aa: ASSSYTDTQY
clone_size: many
v_call: TRBV7-2
j_call: TRBJ2-3

cdr3_aa: ASSLGEGWGNSPLH
clone_size: few
v_call: TRBV7-2
j_call: TRBJ1-6

cdr3_aa: ASSLTPGRSASF
clone_size: .
v_call: TRBV7-2
j_call: TRBJ1-1

cdr3_aa: AWRSQGGYDYGYT
clone_size: few
v_call: TRBV30
j_call: TRBJ1-2

cdr3_aa: ASSLSQTNTEAF
clone_size: .
v_call: TRBV5-1
j_call: TRBJ1-1

cdr3_aa: ASSPQAGTGELF
clone_size: .
v_call: TRBV7-2
j_call: TRBJ2-2

cdr3_aa: ASSQGAYEQY
clone_size: .
v_call: TRBV3-1
j_call: TRBJ2-7

cdr3_aa: ASSWMGGAEQY
clone_size: .
v_call: TRBV5-5
j_call: TRBJ2-7

cdr3_aa: ASSDTRVQETQY
clone_size: .
v_call: TRBV4-1
j_call: TRBJ2-5

cdr3_aa: ASSLDRDYEQY
clone_size: many
v_call: TRBV11-2
j_call: TRBJ2-7

cdr3_aa: SARQGPNTEAF
clone_size: many
v_call: TRBV20-1
j_call: TRBJ1-1

cdr3_aa: ASSLAFGGRTGQAGEQF
clone_size: few
v_call: TRBV7-6
j_call: TRBJ2-1

cdr3_aa: ASSAGPYYEQY
clone_size: few
v_call: TRBV2
j_call: TRBJ2-7

cdr3_aa: ASSVVGVRDTDTQY
clone_size: many
v_call: TRBV5-1
j_call: TRBJ2-3

cdr3_aa: ASSNAGALYNEQF
clone_size: many
v_call: TRBV12-3/TRBV12-4
j_call: TRBJ2-1

cdr3_aa: ASSQPQGEGTEAF
clone_size: few
v_call: TRBV5-1
j_call: TRBJ1-1

cdr3_aa: ASNPGITDTQY
clone_size: many
v_call: TRBV2
j_call: TRBJ2-3

cdr3_aa: ASSRRGQTGYT
clone_size: many
v_call: TRBV21-1
j_call: TRBJ1-2

cdr3_aa: ASSSRWQAISTDTQY
clone_size: few
v_call: TRBV5-6
j_call: TRBJ2-3

cdr3_aa: ASSLLQGITEAF
clone_size: many
v_call: TRBV7-2
j_call: TRBJ1-1

cdr3_aa: ASSQAGVGYT
clone_size: few
v_call: TRBV4-1
j_call: TRBJ1-2

cdr3_aa: ASSPTQGWGYT
clone_size: many
v_call: TRBV28
j_call: TRBJ1-2